The source of this T cell receptor (beta chain) is a study of T cells in Graves' hyperthyroidism and ophthalmopathy. TCR beta CDR3 region amplification was performed from RNA transcripts. Initially, a first-round RT-PCR of the TCR CDR3 employed the HTBI primer set. TCRdb redid the calling of the multiplex PCR reads with MiXCR, one entry per CDR3 protein. The sample shows about 610,000 distinct CDR3 sequences, roughly 14% of them seen only once. Patients were excluded for uncontrolled infection, other autoimmune disease, pregnancy or lactation. Diagnoses were established using clinical symptoms, serum thyroxine and TRAb, thyroid ultrasound and orbital computed tomography. This clonotype was obtained from a middle-aged woman with Graves' ophthalmopathy. Sequenced sample: blood.

Written as DNA, the CDR3 is TGTGCCAGCAGTTACTCACAGGGTAGCGGACCCTACGAGCAGTACTTC. Translating it yields CASSYSQGSGPYEQYF. This chain joins TRBV6-5 and TRBJ2-7, with D perhaps being TRBD1 or TRBD2 (6 bases each). This CDR3 is 16 amino acids long. CDR1 is MNHEY and CDR2 is SVGAGI in the germline V gene. Trimming removed 0 bases at V and 2 bases at J, with 14 bases between.